What follows describes a single T cell receptor beta chain. Stated time point: pre-treatment sample, taken before nivolumab and TIL therapy. Most excised metastases sampled were pleural nodules or supraclavicular lymph nodes. The immunoSEQ assay was v3. Sequencing depth was around 2 million read pairs for survey level, roughly 4.5-6.5 million for deep. Generated by immunoSEQ multiplex PCR, the TCRdb table keeps only in-frame clones and is missing some. The sample lists over 20,000 clones, over 55% occurring once. The data stem from a study of TIL therapy for anti-PD-1-resistant metastatic lung cancer. Source: tumor tissue, taken at baseline. This TCR derives from a person aged 25 to 85 with non-small cell lung cancer.

In DNA, the CDR3 is TGCGCCAGCAGCCTAAGTCCCGCTATTAACTATGGCTACACCTTC. Its translation: CASSLSPAINYGYTF. V and J are TRBV4-1 and TRBJ1-2; no firm D call. Trimming took 4 bases from V and 1 from J, leaving 13 bases between them. From germline, CDR1 is MGHRA and CDR2 YSYEKL. CDR3 length: 15 amino acids.